This T cell receptor beta chain was documented in a study of vaccination and CD4 T cells after COVID-19. Time point of the sample: late sampling 161 to 241 days after vaccination in three convalescent patients. Treatment of the sample: approximately 11-day PBMC culture with coronavirus spike peptide pools or control peptides (ViraFEST assay). The CDR3 contains 13 residues. Germline-derived CDR1 and CDR2 are MNHEY and SMNVEV (reference sequence). Losses at the gene ends were 5 bases for V and 11 bases for J; bases not matched to a gene: 11. Study-wide results and limits: In convalescent patients, a median approximately 90% of post-vaccine SARS-CoV-2-reactive clones appeared only after vaccination.

A remark on this clonotype: Its antigen is not identified.

Oncomine TCR Beta short-read sequencing was applied to DNA from cultured CD4+ T cells. TCRdb ran MiXCR on the PCR reads and lists one entry per CDR3 protein. The repertoire includes 23,000 or so distinct CDR3 sequences, approximately 42% of them detected once, and approximately 5.4% sits in the top ten. This TCR was sampled from a human donor who had recovered from COVID-19. Sequencing used CD4+ T cells from blood, cultured in vitro, obtained about 7 months after SARS-CoV-2 vaccination. The V call is TRBV27, the J call TRBJ1-1; 7 bases match TRBD1. CDR3 coding DNA: TGTGCCAGCAGTCCACTAGGACAGGTAGATGCTTTCTTT. Residues: CASSPLGQVDAFF.